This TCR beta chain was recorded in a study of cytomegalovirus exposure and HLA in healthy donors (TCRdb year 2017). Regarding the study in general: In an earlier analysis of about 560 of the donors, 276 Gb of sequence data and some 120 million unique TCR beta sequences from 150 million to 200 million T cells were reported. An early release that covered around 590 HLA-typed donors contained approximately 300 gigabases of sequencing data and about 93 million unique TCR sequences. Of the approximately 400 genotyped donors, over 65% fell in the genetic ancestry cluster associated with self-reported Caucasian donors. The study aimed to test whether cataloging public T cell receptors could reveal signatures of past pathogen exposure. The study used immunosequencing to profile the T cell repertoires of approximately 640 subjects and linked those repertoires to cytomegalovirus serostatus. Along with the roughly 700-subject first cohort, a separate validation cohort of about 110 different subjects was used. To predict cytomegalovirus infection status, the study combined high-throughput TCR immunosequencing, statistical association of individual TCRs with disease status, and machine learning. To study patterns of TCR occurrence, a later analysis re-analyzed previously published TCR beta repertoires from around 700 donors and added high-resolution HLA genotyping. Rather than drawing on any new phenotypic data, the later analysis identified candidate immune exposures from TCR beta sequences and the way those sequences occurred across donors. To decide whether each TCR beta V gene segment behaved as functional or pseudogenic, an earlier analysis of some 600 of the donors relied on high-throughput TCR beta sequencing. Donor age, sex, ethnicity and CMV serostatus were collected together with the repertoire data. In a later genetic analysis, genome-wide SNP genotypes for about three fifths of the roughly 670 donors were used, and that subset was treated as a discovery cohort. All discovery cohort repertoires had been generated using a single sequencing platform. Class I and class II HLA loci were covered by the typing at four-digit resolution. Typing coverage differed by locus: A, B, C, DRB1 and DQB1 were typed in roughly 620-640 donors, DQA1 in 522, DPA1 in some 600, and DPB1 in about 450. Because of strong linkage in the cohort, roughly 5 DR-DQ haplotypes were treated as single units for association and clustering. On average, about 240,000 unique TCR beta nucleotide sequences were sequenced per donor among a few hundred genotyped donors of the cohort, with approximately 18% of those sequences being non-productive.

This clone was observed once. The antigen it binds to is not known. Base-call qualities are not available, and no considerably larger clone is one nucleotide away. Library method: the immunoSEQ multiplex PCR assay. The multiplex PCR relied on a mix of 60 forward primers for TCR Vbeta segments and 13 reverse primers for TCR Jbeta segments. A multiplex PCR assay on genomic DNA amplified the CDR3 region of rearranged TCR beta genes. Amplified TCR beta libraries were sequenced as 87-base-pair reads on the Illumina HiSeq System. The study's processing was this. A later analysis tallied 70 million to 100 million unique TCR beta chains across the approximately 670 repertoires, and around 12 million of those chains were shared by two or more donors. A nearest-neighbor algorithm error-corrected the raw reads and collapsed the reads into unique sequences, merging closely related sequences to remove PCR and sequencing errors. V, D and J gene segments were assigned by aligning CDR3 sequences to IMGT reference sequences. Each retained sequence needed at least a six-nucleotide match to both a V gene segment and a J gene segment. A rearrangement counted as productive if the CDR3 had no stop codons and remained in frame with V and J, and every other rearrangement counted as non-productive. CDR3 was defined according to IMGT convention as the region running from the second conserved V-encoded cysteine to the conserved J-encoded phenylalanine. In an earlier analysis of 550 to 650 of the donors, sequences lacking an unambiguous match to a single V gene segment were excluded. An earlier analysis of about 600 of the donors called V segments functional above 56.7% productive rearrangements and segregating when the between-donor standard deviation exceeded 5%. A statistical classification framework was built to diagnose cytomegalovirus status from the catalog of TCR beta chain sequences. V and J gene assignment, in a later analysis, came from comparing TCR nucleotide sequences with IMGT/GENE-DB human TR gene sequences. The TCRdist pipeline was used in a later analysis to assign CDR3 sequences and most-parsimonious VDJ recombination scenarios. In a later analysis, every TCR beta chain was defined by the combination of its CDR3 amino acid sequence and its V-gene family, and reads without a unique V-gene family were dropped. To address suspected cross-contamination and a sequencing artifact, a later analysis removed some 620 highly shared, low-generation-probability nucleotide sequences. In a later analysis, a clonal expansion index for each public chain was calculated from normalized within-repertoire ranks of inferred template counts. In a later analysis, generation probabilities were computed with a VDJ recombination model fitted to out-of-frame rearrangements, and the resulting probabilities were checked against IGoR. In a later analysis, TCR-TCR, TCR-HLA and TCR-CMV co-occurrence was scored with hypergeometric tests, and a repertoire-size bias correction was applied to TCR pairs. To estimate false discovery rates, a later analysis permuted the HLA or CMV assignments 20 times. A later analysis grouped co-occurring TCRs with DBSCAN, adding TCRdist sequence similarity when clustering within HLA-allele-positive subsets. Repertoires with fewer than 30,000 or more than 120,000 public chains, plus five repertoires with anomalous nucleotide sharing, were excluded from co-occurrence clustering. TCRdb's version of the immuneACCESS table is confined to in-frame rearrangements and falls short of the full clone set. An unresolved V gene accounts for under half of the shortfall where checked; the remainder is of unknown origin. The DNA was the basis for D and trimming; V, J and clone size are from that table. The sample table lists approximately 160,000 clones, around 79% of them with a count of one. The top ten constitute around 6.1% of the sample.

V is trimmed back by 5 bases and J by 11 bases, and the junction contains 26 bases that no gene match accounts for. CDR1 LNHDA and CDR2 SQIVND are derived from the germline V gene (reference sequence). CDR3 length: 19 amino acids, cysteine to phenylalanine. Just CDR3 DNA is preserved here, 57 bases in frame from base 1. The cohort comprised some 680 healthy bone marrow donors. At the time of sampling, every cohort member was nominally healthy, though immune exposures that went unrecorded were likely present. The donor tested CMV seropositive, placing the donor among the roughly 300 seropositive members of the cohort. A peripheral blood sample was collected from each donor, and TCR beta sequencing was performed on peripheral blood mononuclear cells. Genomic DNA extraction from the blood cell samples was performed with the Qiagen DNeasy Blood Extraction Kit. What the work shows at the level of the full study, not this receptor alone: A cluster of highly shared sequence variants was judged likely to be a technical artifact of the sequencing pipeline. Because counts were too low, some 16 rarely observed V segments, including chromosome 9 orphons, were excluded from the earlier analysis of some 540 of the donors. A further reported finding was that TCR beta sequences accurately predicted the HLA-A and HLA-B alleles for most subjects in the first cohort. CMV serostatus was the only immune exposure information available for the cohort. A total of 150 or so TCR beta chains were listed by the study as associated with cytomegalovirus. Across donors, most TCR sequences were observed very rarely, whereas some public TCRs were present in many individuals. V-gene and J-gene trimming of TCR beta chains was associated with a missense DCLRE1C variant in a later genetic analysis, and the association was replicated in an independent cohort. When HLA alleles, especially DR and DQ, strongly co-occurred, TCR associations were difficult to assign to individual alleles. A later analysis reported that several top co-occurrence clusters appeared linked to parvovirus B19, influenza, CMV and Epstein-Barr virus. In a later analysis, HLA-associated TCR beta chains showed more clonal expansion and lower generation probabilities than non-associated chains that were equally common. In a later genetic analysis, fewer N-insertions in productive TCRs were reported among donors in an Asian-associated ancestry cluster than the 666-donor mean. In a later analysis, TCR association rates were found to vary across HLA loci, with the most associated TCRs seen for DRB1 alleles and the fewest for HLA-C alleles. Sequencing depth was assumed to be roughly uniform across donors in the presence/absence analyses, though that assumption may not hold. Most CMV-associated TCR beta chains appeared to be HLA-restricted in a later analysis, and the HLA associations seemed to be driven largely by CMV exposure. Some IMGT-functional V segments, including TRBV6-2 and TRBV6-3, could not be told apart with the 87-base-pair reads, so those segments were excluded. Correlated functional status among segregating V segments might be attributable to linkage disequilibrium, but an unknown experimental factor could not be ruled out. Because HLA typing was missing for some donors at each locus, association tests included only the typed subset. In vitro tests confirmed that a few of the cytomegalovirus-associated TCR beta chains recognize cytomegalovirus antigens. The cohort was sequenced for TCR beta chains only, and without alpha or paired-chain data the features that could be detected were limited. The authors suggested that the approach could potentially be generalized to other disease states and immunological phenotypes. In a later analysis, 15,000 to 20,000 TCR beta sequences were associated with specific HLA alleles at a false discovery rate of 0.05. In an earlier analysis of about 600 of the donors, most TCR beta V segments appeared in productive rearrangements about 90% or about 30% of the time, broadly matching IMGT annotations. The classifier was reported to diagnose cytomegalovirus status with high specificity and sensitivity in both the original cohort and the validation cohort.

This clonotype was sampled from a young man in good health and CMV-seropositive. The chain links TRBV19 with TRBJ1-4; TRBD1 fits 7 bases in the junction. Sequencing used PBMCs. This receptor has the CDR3 CASSPGQRTGWSEMMKLFF. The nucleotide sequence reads TGTGCCAGTAGTCCAGGACAACGGACAGGTTGGTCAGAAATGATGAAACTGTTTTTT.